The 17 T cell receptor beta chains presented below share a single source sample, sequenced in a study of tumor-infiltrating lymphocytes in glioblastoma multiforme (dated by TCRdb to the late 2010s). TCRdb records Illumina HiSeq 2500 as the sequencer. Using a modified ARM-PCR protocol with multiple V-beta primers and a C-beta primer, the team built TCRB libraries from RNA through three nested multiplex PCR rounds. In TCRdb, the public reads were trimmed at Q25 with fastp and aligned with MiXCR, with productive beta chains retained. One record per CDR3 amino acid sequence lists the most common genes and DNA. For this sample there are approximately 11,000 distinct CDR3 sequences; roughly 70% appear just once. Approximately 41% of the sample comes from the top ten. The sample comprised brain tumor tissue. The receptors come from a male donor with glioblastoma.

Concerning this clonotype: At one end the junction does not follow the germline gene, possibly because of a read error. J is TRBJ2-1 and V is TRBV5-6; TRBD2 might be the D (5 bases). The germline gives CDR1 SGHDT, CDR2 YYEEEE. The CDR3 loop spans 18 amino acids. CDR3 sequence (DNA): TGTGCCAGGAGCTCCGATGAAATAGACTATCGCTCCTACAATGAGCAGTTCTTC. Residues: CARSSDEIDYRSYNEQFF.

The chain carries TRBV29-1 and TRBJ1-2; possible D gene TRBD1, 5 bases. CDR1 is SQVTM, CDR2 ANQGSEA, per germline. The CDR3 covers 13 residues. Trimming stripped 7 bases from V and 4 bases from J, with 16 bases between. CDR3 residues: CSAAFSGGYGYTF. DNA of the CDR3: TGCAGCGCCGCTTTTTCCGGGGGCTATGGCTACACCTTC. The whole variable domain, filled in from reference TRBV29-1 and TRBJ1-2, reads SAVISQKPSRDICQRGTSLTIQCQVDSQVTMMFWYRQQPGQSLTLIATANQGSEATYESGFVIDKFPISRPNLTFSTLTVSNMSPEDSSIYLCSAAFSGGYGYTFGSGTRLTVV.

This clonotype showed up just once. This chain links TRBV11-2 with TRBJ1-4; 7 bases are a match to TRBD1. Germline-derived CDR1 and CDR2 are SGHAT and FQNNGV. V shed 5 bases and J 0 bases; nucleotides not matched to a gene: 18. CDR3 length: 20 residues. For the CDR3, the DNA is TGTGCCAGCAGCCCTCGGACCGGGACAGTCAGGCCTTCAACTAATGAAAAACTGTTTTTT. The encoded protein is CASSPRTGTVRPSTNEKLFF.

This clonotype was seen at least ten times. This rearrangement joins TRBV7-9 to TRBJ1-4, with D possibly being TRBD1 (5 bases). The germline V gene has CDR1 SEHNR and CDR2 FQNEAQ (reference sequence). This CDR3 has 14 amino acids. Trimming removed 1 base from V and 13 bases from J, with 16 bases in between. The CDR3, as DNA: TGTGCCAGCAGCTTAGACGTGGGCAGGGAAGCACTGTTTTTT. Amino acid sequence: CASSLDVGREALFF.

Worth noting for this clonotype: The junction shows a germline mismatch at one end, possibly a read error. The J gene is TRBJ2-1, the V gene TRBV11-2; 7 bases map to TRBD1. Germline V CDR1 and CDR2: SGHAT, FQNNGV. The CDR3 loop spans 17 amino acids. In nucleotides, the CDR3 is TGTGCCAACAGCTTAGCAGTTAGGGGGCCTCCGCGCAATGAGCAGTTCTTC. As protein: CANSLAVRGPPRNEQFF. Looking up the rest from reference TRBV11-2 and TRBJ2-1 gives the full variable domain: EAGVAQSPRYKIIEKRQSVAFWCNPISGHATLYWYQQILGQGPKLLIQFQNNGVVDDSQLPKDRFSAERLKGVDSTLKIQPAKLEDSAVYLCANSLAVRGPPRNEQFFGPGTRLTVL.

On this clonotype: Because it lacks the conserved phenylalanine or tryptophan at the end, this CDR3 is likely a read error. The J gene is TRBJ2-3, the V gene TRBV10-2; 7 nucleotides align to TRBD2. The CDR3 consists of 15 residues. Germline V CDR1 and CDR2: WSHSY, SAAADI. The ends lost 4 bases at V and 4 bases at J; junction bases unmatched: 8. The CDR3 coding sequence is TGCGCCAGCAGTGGGGGAGGGGCCGGGGCAGATACGCAGTATCTT. Amino acids: CASSGGGAGADTQYL.

Points on this clonotype: One end of the junction does not line up with germline, which may come from a read error. The rearrangement joins TRBV11-2 to TRBJ2-1; weak D call: TRBD1 (8 bases). This CDR3 is 16 amino acids long. Germline values: CDR1 SGHAT, CDR2 FQNNGV. The CDR3 protein is CTSSSTGGGSYNEQFF. The CDR3 region has the DNA TGTACCAGCAGCTCCACAGGGGGGGGTTCCTACAATGAGCAGTTCTTC.

The chain employs TRBV5-1 and TRBJ2-2; 7 bases fit TRBD1. In germline, CDR1 is SGHRS, CDR2 YFSETQ. V shed 6 bases, J shed 1 base, and the junction held 6 bases outside the gene matches. This CDR3 comprises 15 residues. The CDR3 DNA reads as TGCGCCAGCAACTGGGGACAGTGGAACACCGGGGAGCTGTTTTTT. It translates to CASNWGQWNTGELFF.

The J gene is TRBJ1-5, the V gene TRBV6-5, with D perhaps matching TRBD1 (6 bases). The CDR3 contains 13 residues. CDR1 and CDR2 (germline): MNHEY, SVGAGI. Trimming took 2 bases from V and 4 from J, leaving 6 bases between them. DNA of the CDR3: TGTGCCAGCAGTTACGGGACAAATCAGCCCCAGCATTTT. Protein product: CASSYGTNQPQHF.

As regards this clonotype: An end of the junction differs from the germline gene, which may be a read error. The rearrangement uses TRBV7-9 and TRBJ2-7; 10 nucleotides align to TRBD1. The length of the CDR3 is 16 residues. From germline, CDR1 is SEHNR and CDR2 FQNEAQ (reference sequence). The CDR3 nucleotides are TGTGCCGGCAGGAACACGGGACAGGGGATAACCTACGAGCAGTACTTC. This gives the protein CAGRNTGQGITYEQYF.

For this clonotype: One junction end does not reproduce the germline sequence, and a read error may be involved. This rearrangement joins TRBV11-2 to TRBJ2-2; TRBD2 aligns across 12 bases. Germline values: CDR1 SGHAT, CDR2 FQNNGV. This CDR3 spans 17 amino acids. CDR3 in DNA: TGTGCCAGCAGTTCGACTAGCGGGAGAATAGGCACTGGGGAGCTGTTCTTT. Protein sequence: CASSSTSGRIGTGELFF.

The chain joins TRBV10-3 to TRBJ1-3, with D tentatively TRBD1 (6 bases). CDR1 is ENHRY, CDR2 SYGVKD, per germline. The CDR3 length is 13 residues. V was clipped by 4 bases and J by 2 bases, with 6 bases between them. This CDR3 reads CAISGTAGNTIYF. The DNA of the CDR3 is TGTGCCATCAGTGGGACAGCTGGAAACACCATATATTTT.

Of note for this clonotype: The CDR3 end shows no conserved phenylalanine or tryptophan, and so a read error is likely. This rearrangement joins TRBV20-1 to TRBJ1-6; D perhaps matches TRBD1 (6 bases). The CDR3 is made up of 15 amino acids. Germline assignment: CDR1 DFQATT and CDR2 SNEGSKA (reference sequence). The CDR3 DNA reads TGCAACGCTAGAGATAGTAGGGGGGCAAATTCACCCCTCCACCTT. Translating gives CNARDSRGANSPLHL.

Many counts were recorded for this clonotype. This chain uses TRBV24-1 with TRBJ2-2; D possibly corresponds to TRBD2 (5 bases). V was pared by 1 base and J by 0 bases, with 14 bases between. Germline-derived CDR1 and CDR2 are KGHDR and SFDVKD. The CDR3 spans 18 residues. The CDR3, as DNA: TGTGCCACCAGTGATTTAAGGGATGAGGGATCGAACACCGGGGAGCTGTTTTTT. Translated: CATSDLRDEGSNTGELFF.

This clonotype was picked up a small number of times. The chain couples TRBV6-5 to TRBJ2-7; D ambiguous. The V end was cut by 4 bases, the J end by 7 bases, with 17 bases between. This CDR3 contains 14 residues. Germline V gene data show CDR1 as MNHEY and CDR2 as SVGAGI. This CDR3 reads CASSFSILFGEQYF. CDR3 nucleotides: TGTGCCAGCAGTTTCTCTATTTTGTTCGGGGAGCAGTACTTC.

CDR3 nucleotide sequence: TGCATTGCTAAAAGCTGGACTAGCGGCAACGAACAGTACGTC. Protein sequence: CIAKSWTSGNEQYV. The chain is built from TRBV20-1 and TRBJ2-7; 10 positions match TRBD2. CDR3 length: 14 residues. Germline V gene lookup returns CDR1 DFQATT and CDR2 SNEGSKA (reference sequence).

With respect to this clonotype: A much larger clone lies a single base off, so this may be a read error. The chain uses TRBV6-5 and TRBJ2-3; 7 bases fit TRBD1. This CDR3 spans 11 amino acids. In germline, CDR1 is MNHEY, CDR2 SVGAGI. The CDR3 loop is CASSGTDMQYF. The CDR3 DNA reads TGTGCCAGCTCAGGGACAGATATGCAGTATTTT.